Listed here are 25 T cell receptor beta chains from one sample, sequenced in a study of shared clonotypes between healthy human individuals. The protocol was immunoSEQ multiplex PCR, while the TCRdb copy is restricted to in-frame clones and leaves out a portion. The table lists under 2,500,000 clones, approximately 96% of them singletons. Sequenced input: naive CD4+ T cells sorted from blood. Subset here: CD45RA+ positively selected. These receptors all stem from a man younger than 35 in good health.

The rearrangement uses TRBV6-6 and TRBJ1-5; unclear D gene. Germline V gene data show CDR1 as MNHNY and CDR2 as SVGAGI (reference sequence). V lost 0 bases to trimming and J lost 1 base, with 10 bases between them. This CDR3 is 16 amino acids long. CDR3 coding DNA: TGTGCCAGCAGTTACTCGATAGGCGTGAGCAATCAGCCCCAGCATTTT. Translated: CASSYSIGVSNQPQHF.

The gene calls are TRBV18 and TRBJ2-5; TRBD2 aligns across 10 bases. The CDR3 is 15 residues long. J gave up 5 bases and V 3 bases, and 6 bases lay outside the gene matches. Germline CDR1 is KGHSH and CDR2 is LQKENI. Here the CDR3 DNA reads TGTGCCAGCTCACCTCTAGCGGGAGTATGGGAGACCCAGTACTTC. It codes for CASSPLAGVWETQYF.

V gene TRBV7-9 combines with J gene TRBJ1-5, with 10 nucleotides matching TRBD1. V gave up 5 bases and J gave up 5 bases; unmatched junction bases: 3. CDR1 SEHNR and CDR2 FQNEAQ come from the germline V gene (reference sequence). The CDR3 has 14 amino acids. The CDR3 sequence: CASSRGTGDQPQHF. CDR3 DNA: TGTGCCAGCAGCCGGGGGACAGGGGATCAGCCCCAGCATTTT.

The genes are TRBV28 and TRBJ1-1; 8 bases fit TRBD1. Trimming at V came to 6 bases and at J to 3 bases, leaving 3 bases not matched to a gene. Germline V gene sequence: CDR1 MDHEN, CDR2 SYDVKM. The CDR3 has 13 residues. In DNA, the CDR3 is TGTGCCAGCAGGCCGGACAGGGACACTGAAGCTTTCTTT. Its protein is CASRPDRDTEAFF. Drawing the rest from reference TRBV28 and TRBJ1-1, the complete variable domain is DVKVTQSSRYLVKRTGEKVFLECVQDMDHENMFWYRQDPGLGLRLIYFSYDVKMKEKGDIPEGYSVSREKKERFSLILESASTNQTSMYLCASRPDRDTEAFFGQGTRLTVV.

The chain has TRBV19 and TRBJ1-6, with TRBD1 as a possible D gene (6 bases). With 2 bases removed from V and 10 bases from J, the gap between germline ends came to 12 bases. Germline V gene lookup returns CDR1 LNHDA and CDR2 SQIVND (reference sequence). This CDR3 is built from 14 residues. CDR3: CASSISGVGSPLHF. DNA for the CDR3: TGTGCCAGTAGTATATCAGGGGTAGGGTCACCCCTCCACTTT.

The V call is TRBV9, the J call TRBJ2-3, with unresolved D. The germline gives CDR1 SGDLS, CDR2 YYNGEE. Trimming removed 0 bases at V and 4 bases at J, with 12 bases between. The CDR3 is 15 amino acids. CDR3 loop: CASSVELNRPDTQYF. As DNA, the CDR3 is TGTGCCAGCAGCGTAGAATTAAATCGGCCAGATACGCAGTATTTT.

The gene calls are TRBV7-9 and TRBJ1-1; D is unresolved. The CDR3 has 13 residues. Trimming left V 7 bases short and J 4 bases short, with 13 bases between. Germline V gene sequence: CDR1 SEHNR, CDR2 FQNEAQ (reference sequence). The CDR3 here is CASTESSGTEAFF. In nucleotides, the CDR3 is TGTGCCAGCACCGAGTCTTCGGGCACTGAAGCTTTCTTT.

This chain links TRBV10-3 with TRBJ1-5; the match to TRBD1 covers 7 bases. Trimming at V came to 2 bases and at J to 7 bases, leaving 5 bases not matched to a gene. The CDR3 runs 14 residues. CDR1 and CDR2 from the germline V gene are ENHRY and SYGVKD. CDR3 coding DNA: TGTGCCATCAGTGAGGCAGGGGGGGACCAGCCCCAGCATTTT. It codes for CAISEAGGDQPQHF.

This chain joins TRBV30 and TRBJ2-5; no firm D call. The J call could be wrong; TRBJ2-7 is a better fit for the DNA end. This CDR3 is built from 11 residues. The V gene's germline CDR1 is GTSNPN and CDR2 SVGIG (reference sequence). The CDR3 reads CAFTTLSEQYF. The CDR3 DNA follows: TGTGCCTTTACAACCCTCTCCGAGCAGTACTTC.

The rearrangement uses TRBV7-9 and TRBJ1-1, with 11 bases matching TRBD1. The CDR3 is 18 residues long. V gave up 5 bases and J gave up 9 bases; unmatched junction bases: 20. Germline CDR1 reads SEHNR; CDR2 reads FQNEAQ (reference sequence). As DNA, the CDR3 is TGTGCCAGCAGCGGCGGTGGCGGACAGGGGGCTGTTCGGAGTAAAGCTTTCTTT. This sequence encodes CASSGGGGQGAVRSKAFF.

The CDR3 reads CASSEDRARGYTF. CDR3 bases: TGCGCCAGCAGTGAGGACAGGGCCCGTGGCTACACCTTC. The chain uses TRBV10-1 and TRBJ1-2, with TRBD1 identical over 7 bases. Germline lookup yields CDR1 WNHNN and CDR2 SYGVQD (reference sequence). The CDR3 is made up of 13 amino acids. J gave up 7 bases and V 2 bases, and 4 bases lay outside the gene matches.

This chain links TRBV19 with TRBJ1-2; tentatively, D is TRBD1 (5 bases). There are 13 residues in the CDR3. Trimming removed 6 bases from V and 4 bases from J, with 12 bases in between. Germline V gene sequence: CDR1 LNHDA, CDR2 SQIVND (reference sequence). CDR3 DNA sequence: TGTGCCAGTAGCCCGACAGTCTTCTATGGCTACACCTTC. Protein sequence: CASSPTVFYGYTF. Complete variable domain (other parts from reference TRBV19 and TRBJ1-2): DGGITQSPKYLFRKEGQNVTLSCEQNLNHDAMYWYRQDPGQGLRLIYYSQIVNDFQKGDIAEGYSVSREKKESFPLTVTSAQKNPTAFYLCASSPTVFYGYTFGSGTRLTVV.

The chain recombines TRBV18 with TRBJ2-3, with D possibly matching TRBD2 (6 bases). The CDR3 extends over 17 amino acids. Germline-derived CDR1 and CDR2 are KGHSH and LQKENI. Between the trimmed V and J ends, which lost 3 bases and 3 bases, there was a span of 19 bases. The CDR3 loop reads CASSPLVAWTNTDTQYF. Written as DNA, the CDR3 is TGTGCCAGCTCACCCCTGGTAGCCTGGACTAATACAGATACGCAGTATTTT.

The V call is TRBV6-1, the J call TRBJ1-1; 8 bases fit TRBD1. CDR3 length: 16 amino acids. The trim removed 2 bases at V and 0 bases at J, leaving 5 bases unmatched. In germline, CDR1 is MNHNS, CDR2 SASEGT. This CDR3 reads CASSEQGAFMNTEAFF. DNA of the CDR3: TGTGCCAGCAGTGAACAGGGGGCTTTTATGAACACTGAAGCTTTCTTT.

J is TRBJ2-5 and V is TRBV6-5; TRBD2 matches at 7 bases. This CDR3 has 14 residues. CDR1 and CDR2 from the germline V gene are MNHEY and SVGAGI. V shed 6 bases, J shed 4 bases, and the junction held 8 bases outside the gene matches. The CDR3 spells CASRPPGGVETQYF. The CDR3 DNA reads as TGTGCCAGCAGACCTCCGGGGGGAGTAGAGACCCAGTACTTC.

The chain couples TRBV7-2 to TRBJ2-7, with a possible D match to TRBD2 (5 bases). There are 15 residues in the CDR3. V was cut by 5 bases and J by 0 bases, with 14 bases left in between. CDR1 is SGHTA, CDR2 FQGNSA, per germline. The CDR3: CASSPTAVSSYEQYF. The DNA of the CDR3 is TGTGCCAGCAGCCCTACAGCGGTTAGCTCCTACGAGCAGTACTTC.

The rearrangement links TRBV20-1 to TRBJ2-1; tentatively, D is TRBD2 (6 bases). The CDR3 extends over 11 amino acids. Germline CDR1 is DFQATT and CDR2 is SNEGSKA (reference sequence). The ends were cut back, 8 bases at V and 8 bases at J, with 13 bases in the middle. The DNA for the CDR3 is TGCAGTCCCACCGGGAGAGATGAGCAGTTCTTC. It encodes CSPTGRDEQFF.

V usage is TRBV2 and J usage is TRBJ2-5, with D perhaps TRBD2 (5 bases). Per the germline V gene, CDR1 is SNHLY and CDR2 is FYNNEI. This CDR3 region has 14 residues. V lost 4 bases, J lost 5 bases, and 14 bases lay in between. CDR3 region: CASSATGPGETQYF. CDR3 nucleotides: TGTGCCAGCAGTGCCACGGGTCCGGGGGAGACCCAGTACTTC.

This clone is a singleton in its sample. The genes are TRBV7-2 and TRBJ1-3; D unclear. This CDR3 region has 14 residues. Germline V lookup: CDR1 SGHTA, CDR2 FQGNSA. With 3 bases removed from V and 2 bases from J, the gap between germline ends came to 8 bases. The CDR3 nucleotides are TGTGCCAGCAGCTTCGGTGGGGCTGGAAACACCATATATTTT. This sequence encodes CASSFGGAGNTIYF. Using reference TRBV7-2 and TRBJ1-3 for the parts outside the CDR3, the full variable domain is GAGVSQSPSNKVTEKGKDVELRCDPISGHTALYWYRQSLGQGLEFLIYFQGNSAPDKSGLPSDRFSAERTGGSVSTLTIQRTQQEDSAVYLCASSFGGAGNTIYFGEGSWLTVV.

The J gene is TRBJ2-7, the V gene TRBV9; 8 nucleotides match TRBD1. J was trimmed by 4 bases and V by 0 bases; bases with no gene match: 9. There are 16 residues in the CDR3. Germline assignment: CDR1 SGDLS and CDR2 YYNGEE. The CDR3 region has the DNA TGTGCCAGCAGCGTAGACGTGCAGGGGGCGCTTTACGAGCAGTACTTC. Translated, it gives CASSVDVQGALYEQYF.

Notes on this clone: Possible read error: a much larger clone is one base away. This chain joins TRBV11-2 and TRBJ2-5, with D hard to call. The CDR3 consists of 11 residues. Trimming left V 1 base short and J 6 bases short, with 3 bases between. In germline, CDR1 is SGHAT, CDR2 FQNNGV. In DNA form, the CDR3 reads TGTGCCAGCAGCTTAGGACAGACCCAGTACTTC. Amino acid sequence: CASSLGQTQYF.

The rearrangement links TRBV5-1 to TRBJ2-2; no firm D call. Germline V lookup: CDR1 SGHRS, CDR2 YFSETQ. The CDR3 sequence is 14 residues long. The germline V and J ends were trimmed by 2 bases and 4 bases, with 9 bases remaining between them. CDR3 nucleotide sequence: TGCGCCAGCAGCTTATTTCCTGGCACCGGGGAGCTGTTTTTT. Encoded protein: CASSLFPGTGELFF. Drawing the rest from reference TRBV5-1 and TRBJ2-2, the complete variable domain is KAGVTQTPRYLIKTRGQQVTLSCSPISGHRSVSWYQQTPGQGLQFLFEYFSETQRNKGNFPGRFSGRQFSNSRSEMNVSTLELGDSALYLCASSLFPGTGELFFGEGSRLTVL.

The CDR3 DNA reads as TGTGCCAGCAGCCCCCCCACTGAAGCTTTCTTT. This encodes CASSPPTEAFF. J is TRBJ1-1 and V is TRBV28; D gene uncertain. The length of the CDR3 is 11 residues. Germline loops: CDR1 MDHEN, CDR2 SYDVKM. V was pared by 6 bases and J by 4 bases, with 6 bases between. Drawing the rest from reference TRBV28 and TRBJ1-1, the complete variable domain is DVKVTQSSRYLVKRTGEKVFLECVQDMDHENMFWYRQDPGLGLRLIYFSYDVKMKEKGDIPEGYSVSREKKERFSLILESASTNQTSMYLCASSPPTEAFFGQGTRLTVV.

On this clone itself: Different DNA sequences within this sample yield the same CDR3. V gene TRBV5-1 combines with J gene TRBJ2-2, with TRBD2 matching 9 bases. Germline loops: CDR1 SGHRS, CDR2 YFSETQ. V lost 4 bases to trimming and J lost 4 bases; unmatched junction nucleotides: 5. The CDR3 is 15 residues long. CDR3 residues: CASSRTSGSTGELFF. In nucleotides, the CDR3 is TGCGCCAGCAGCAGAACTAGCGGGTCCACCGGGGAGCTGTTTTTT. Combining the CDR3 with reference TRBV5-1 and TRBJ2-2 gives the whole variable domain KAGVTQTPRYLIKTRGQQVTLSCSPISGHRSVSWYQQTPGQGLQFLFEYFSETQRNKGNFPGRFSGRQFSNSRSEMNVSTLELGDSALYLCASSRTSGSTGELFFGEGSRLTVL.

This chain joins TRBV5-6 and TRBJ1-2; TRBD1 matches at 7 bases. In germline, CDR1 is SGHDT, CDR2 YYEEEE. V was pared by 0 bases and J by 4 bases, with 6 bases of the junction left unmatched. CDR3 length: 15 amino acids. The chain's CDR3 is CASSLADRVGYGYTF. Written as DNA, the CDR3 is TGTGCCAGCAGCTTGGCTGACAGGGTAGGCTATGGCTACACCTTC.